This section outlines one TCR beta chain sequence together with its context. Sample-barcoded 5' priming and a J-beta primer mix drove a second PCR of roughly 6 to 12 cycles. TCRdb analysed the 5' RACE reads with MiXCR anew, one entry per CDR3 protein. The sample shows about a million distinct CDR3 sequences, about 53% of them seen only once. The entry originates in a study of blood T cells in healthy people across ages. The CDR3 runs to 17 residues. Germline CDR1 KGHSH, CDR2 LQKENI. Germline trimming cut 1 base from V and 7 bases from J; bases unmatched to any gene: 10. Material for sequencing was blood. The TCR was taken from a woman aged 55-69 years in good health. The chain recombines TRBV18 with TRBJ2-1, with 10 nucleotides matching TRBD2. CDR3 in amino acids: CASSPLKLAGKGNEQFF. CDR3 sequence (DNA): TGTGCCAGCTCACCACTGAAACTAGCGGGAAAAGGGAATGAGCAGTTCTTC. The full variable domain, rest sourced from reference TRBV18 and TRBJ2-1, is NAGVMQNPRHLVRRRGQEARLRCSPMKGHSHVYWYRQLPEEGLKFMVYLQKENIIDESGMPKERFSAEFPKEGPSILRIQQVVRGDSAAYFCASSPLKLAGKGNEQFFGPGTRLTVL.